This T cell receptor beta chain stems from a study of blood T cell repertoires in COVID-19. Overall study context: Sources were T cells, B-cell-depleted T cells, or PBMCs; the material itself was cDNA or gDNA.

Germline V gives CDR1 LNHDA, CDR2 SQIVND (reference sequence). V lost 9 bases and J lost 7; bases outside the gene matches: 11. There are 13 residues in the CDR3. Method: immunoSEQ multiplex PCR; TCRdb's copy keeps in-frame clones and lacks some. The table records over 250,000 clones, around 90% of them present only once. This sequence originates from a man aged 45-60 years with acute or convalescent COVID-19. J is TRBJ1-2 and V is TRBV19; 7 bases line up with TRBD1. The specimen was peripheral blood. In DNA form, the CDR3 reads TGTGCCAGCCTAAGGGGGCGCGAGGGTGGCTACACCTTC. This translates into CASLRGREGGYTF.